A selection of T cell receptor beta chains follows, all from one sample in a study of T cell repertoires in cytomegalovirus infection. The antigens of these receptors remain unknown. Using its own MiXCR run on the reads, TCRdb lists one record per CDR3 protein. Counted here are approximately 73,000 distinct CDR3 sequences, roughly 40% occurring once; the ten biggest clones make up 93%. The sequences come from CD8+ T cells from cultured PBMCs, collected from culture after CMV antigen stimulation. These receptors all stem from a human donor in good health (CMV status not recorded). Some clones in this sample may be carry-over from other donors' samples. Each CDR3 is given with its conserved first and last residue. D genes are given only for firm matches. The size field is filled for only some rows; it gives once, few, many or a size class.

>TRBJ2-5|TRBV4-3|TRBD2|few|16
CASSHRLAGGGETQYF
TGCGCCAGCAGCCATCGTCTAGCGGGGGGAGGCGAGACCCAGTACTTC
>TRBJ1-6|TRBV11-2|TRBD1|few|16
CASSLIYRGHNSPLHF
TGTGCCAGCAGCTTAATTTACAGGGGGCATAATTCACCCCTCCACTTT
>TRBJ2-1|TRBV24-1|.|.|13
CATSPSGNNEQFF
TGTGCCACCAGCCCCTCGGGAAACAATGAGCAGTTCTTC
>TRBJ2-7|TRBV5-1|.|few|13
CASSLNGSPEQYF
TGCGCCAGCAGCTTGAACGGCTCCCCCGAGCAGTACTTC
>TRBJ2-1|TRBV7-4|TRBD2|.|15
CASSRLAGANNEQFF
TGTGCCAGCAGCCGACTAGCGGGGGCGAACAATGAGCAGTTCTTC
>TRBJ2-1|TRBV6-6|TRBD2|.|19
CASSYPASGGASSYNEQFF
TGTGCCAGCAGTTACCCGGCTAGCGGGGGGGCAAGCTCCTACAATGAGCAGTTCTTC
>TRBJ2-7|TRBV6-2/TRBV6-3|.|.|15
CASTGGGQRSYEQYF
TGTGCCAGCACGGGGGGGGGACAGAGATCCTACGAGCAGTACTTC
>TRBJ2-5|TRBV7-8|TRBD2|few|16
CASSLLGWGGQETQYF
TGTGCCAGCAGCCTCCTCGGGTGGGGGGGCCAAGAGACCCAGTACTTC
>TRBJ1-1|TRBV29-1|TRBD1|.|14
CSVGKGAVNTEAFF
TGCAGCGTGGGTAAGGGGGCAGTGAACACTGAAGCTTTCTTT
>TRBJ2-1|TRBV20-1|.|once|16
CSARPTGARSYNEQFF
TGCAGTGCTAGACCCACGGGGGCAAGATCCTACAATGAGCAGTTCTTC
>TRBJ2-7|TRBV25-1|TRBD1|many|12
CASGTGAYEQYF
TGTGCCAGCGGGACAGGGGCTTACGAGCAGTACTTC
>TRBJ1-5|TRBV15|.|few|15
CATSRDLTGNQPQHF
TGTGCCACCAGCAGAGATCTAACAGGGAATCAGCCCCAGCATTTT
>TRBJ2-2|TRBV11-2|.|few|18
CASSLWGEVDPNTGELFF
TGTGCCAGCAGCTTGTGGGGGGAGGTTGACCCGAACACCGGGGAGCTGTTTTTT